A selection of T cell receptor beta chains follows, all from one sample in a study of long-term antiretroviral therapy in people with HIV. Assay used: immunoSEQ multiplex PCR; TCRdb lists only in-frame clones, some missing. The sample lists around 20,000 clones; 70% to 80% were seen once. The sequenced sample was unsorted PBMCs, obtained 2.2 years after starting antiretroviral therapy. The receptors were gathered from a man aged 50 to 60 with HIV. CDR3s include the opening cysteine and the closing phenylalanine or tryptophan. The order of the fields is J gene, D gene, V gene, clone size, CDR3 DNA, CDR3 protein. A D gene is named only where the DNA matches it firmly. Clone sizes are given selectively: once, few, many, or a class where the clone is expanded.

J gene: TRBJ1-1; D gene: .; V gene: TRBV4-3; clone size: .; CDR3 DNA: TGCGCCAGCAGCCCCGGGGGACACCGCAACACTGAAGCTTTCTTT; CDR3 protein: CASSPGGHRNTEAFF
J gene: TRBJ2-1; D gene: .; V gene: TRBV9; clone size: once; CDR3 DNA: TGTGCCAGCAGCGTTTCAGACACCTACTACAATGAGCAGTTCTTC; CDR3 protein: CASSVSDTYYNEQFF
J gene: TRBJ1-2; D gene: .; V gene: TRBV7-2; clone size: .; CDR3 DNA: TGTGCCAGCAGCTTAAAGGGAAACTATGGCTACACCTTC; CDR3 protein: CASSLKGNYGYTF
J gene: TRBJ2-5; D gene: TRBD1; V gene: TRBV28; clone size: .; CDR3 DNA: TGTGCCAGCAGTGGGACCGGGACAGGGGCCAAGATCCAGTACTTC; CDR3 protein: CASSGTGTGAKIQYF
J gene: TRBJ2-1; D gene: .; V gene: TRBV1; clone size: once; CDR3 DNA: TGCACCAGCAGCCAAGAACGAGCGGGGATCTACAATGAGCAGTTCTTC; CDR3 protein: CTSSQERAGIYNEQFF
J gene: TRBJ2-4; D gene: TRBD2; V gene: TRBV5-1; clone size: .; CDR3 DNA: TGCGCCAGCAGCTTGGGGGTGGGAGCGGGGGACATTCAGTACTTC; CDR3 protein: CASSLGVGAGDIQYF
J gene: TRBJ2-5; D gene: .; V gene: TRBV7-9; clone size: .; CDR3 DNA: TGTGCCAGCAGCTTCAGGGAAAGGGAGACCCAGTACTTC; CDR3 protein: CASSFRERETQYF
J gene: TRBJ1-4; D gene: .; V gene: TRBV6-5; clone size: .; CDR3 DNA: TGTGCCAGCAGTTACGCAGGGGAGGAAAAACTGTTTTTT; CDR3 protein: CASSYAGEEKLFF
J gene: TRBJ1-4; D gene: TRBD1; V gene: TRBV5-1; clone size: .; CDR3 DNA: TGCGCCAGCAGCTTGGGGGGACAGGGCCTTAATGAAAAACTGTTTTTT; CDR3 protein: CASSLGGQGLNEKLFF
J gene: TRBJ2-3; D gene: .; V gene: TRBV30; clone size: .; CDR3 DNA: TGTGCCTGGAGTGTACTCAATGTCGGCAGTACGCAGTATTTT; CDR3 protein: CAWSVLNVGSTQYF
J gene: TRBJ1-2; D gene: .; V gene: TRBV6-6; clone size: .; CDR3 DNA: TGTGCCAGCAGTTACTCGCCTGGGACCTCCAGCTATGGCTACACCTTC; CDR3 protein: CASSYSPGTSSYGYTF
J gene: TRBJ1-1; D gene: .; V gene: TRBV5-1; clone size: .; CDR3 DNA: TGCGCCAGCAGCTCCCCTCCAGGGGAAACTGAAGCTTTCTTT; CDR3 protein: CASSSPPGETEAFF
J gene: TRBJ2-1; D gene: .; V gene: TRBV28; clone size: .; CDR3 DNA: TGTGCCAGCACCATTACCAGGGGGGTTAATGAGCAGTTCTTC; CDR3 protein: CASTITRGVNEQFF
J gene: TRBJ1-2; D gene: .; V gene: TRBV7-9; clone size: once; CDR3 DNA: TGTGCCAGCAGCTTCCAAGGGTCTAACTATGGCTACACCTTC; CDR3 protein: CASSFQGSNYGYTF
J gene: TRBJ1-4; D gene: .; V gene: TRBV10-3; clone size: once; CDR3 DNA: TGTGCCATCAGTGATTCCGGGGGAAGAAAACTGTTTTTT; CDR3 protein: CAISDSGGRKLFF
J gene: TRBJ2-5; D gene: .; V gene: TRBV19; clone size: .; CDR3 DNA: TGTGCCAGTAGTATTACGGGAGAAGAGACCCAGTACTTC; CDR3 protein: CASSITGEETQYF
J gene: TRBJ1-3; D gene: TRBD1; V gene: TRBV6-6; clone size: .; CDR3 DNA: TGTGCCAGCAGGCCTCTGGACAGGGAAGACACCATATATTTT; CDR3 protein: CASRPLDREDTIYF
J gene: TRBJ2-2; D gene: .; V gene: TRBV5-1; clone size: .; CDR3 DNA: TGCGCCAGCAGCTTTCGGACAGTCACCGGGGAGCTGTTTTTT; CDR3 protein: CASSFRTVTGELFF
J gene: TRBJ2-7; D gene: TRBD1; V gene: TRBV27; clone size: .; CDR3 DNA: TGTGCCAGCAGTTATGGGACAGGGGGCGACGAGCAGTACTTC; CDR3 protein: CASSYGTGGDEQYF
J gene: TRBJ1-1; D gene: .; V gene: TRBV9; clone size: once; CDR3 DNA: TGTGCCAGCAGCGGTAACCCCCGGCCCACTGAAGCTTTCTTT; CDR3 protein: CASSGNPRPTEAFF
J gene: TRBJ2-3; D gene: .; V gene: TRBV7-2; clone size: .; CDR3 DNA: TGTGCCAGCGTCCGCACAGATACGCAGTATTTT; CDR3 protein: CASVRTDTQYF
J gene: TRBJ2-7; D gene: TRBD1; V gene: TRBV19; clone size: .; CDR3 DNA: TGTGCCAGTACCATGACGGGACAGGGATTCGACGAGCAGTACTTC; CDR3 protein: CASTMTGQGFDEQYF
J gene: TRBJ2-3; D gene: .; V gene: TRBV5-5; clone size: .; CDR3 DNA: TGTGCCAGCAGCTTGGAGGAGGATACGCAGTATTTT; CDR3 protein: CASSLEEDTQYF
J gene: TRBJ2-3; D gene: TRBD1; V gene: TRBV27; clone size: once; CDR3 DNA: TGTGCCAGCAGTGTCCGGACAGGTCAAGTAGATACGCAGTATTTT; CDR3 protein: CASSVRTGQVDTQYF
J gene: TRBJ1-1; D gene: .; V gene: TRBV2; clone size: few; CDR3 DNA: TGTGCCAGCAGTGAAATCAGGGGAGTGAACACTGAAGCTTTCTTT; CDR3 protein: CASSEIRGVNTEAFF
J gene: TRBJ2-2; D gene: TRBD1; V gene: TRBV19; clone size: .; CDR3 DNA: TGTGCCAGTAGTATACGTGCGGGACAGGGATTCACCGGGGAGCTGTTTTTT; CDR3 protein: CASSIRAGQGFTGELFF
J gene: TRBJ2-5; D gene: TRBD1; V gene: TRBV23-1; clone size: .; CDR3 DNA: TGCGCCAGCAGTCTGACAGGGGGCCTCCAAGAGACCCAGTACTTC; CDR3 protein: CASSLTGGLQETQYF
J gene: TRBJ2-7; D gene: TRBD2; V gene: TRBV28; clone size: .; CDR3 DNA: TGTGCCAGCAGTTCTCGACTAGCGGACTCCTACGAGCAGTACTTC; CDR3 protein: CASSSRLADSYEQYF
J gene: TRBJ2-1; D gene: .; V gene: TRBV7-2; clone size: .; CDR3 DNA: TGTGCCAGTTGGACACCCTCCTACAATGAGCAGTTCTTC; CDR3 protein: CASWTPSYNEQFF
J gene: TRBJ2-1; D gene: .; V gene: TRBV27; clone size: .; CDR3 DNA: TGTGCCAGCAGTTTGACCCGGCGCAATGAGCAGTTCTTC; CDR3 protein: CASSLTRRNEQFF
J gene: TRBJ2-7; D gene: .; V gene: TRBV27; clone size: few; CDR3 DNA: TGTGCCAGCAGTCCAACCCTGGGCCACGAGCAGTACTTC; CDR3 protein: CASSPTLGHEQYF